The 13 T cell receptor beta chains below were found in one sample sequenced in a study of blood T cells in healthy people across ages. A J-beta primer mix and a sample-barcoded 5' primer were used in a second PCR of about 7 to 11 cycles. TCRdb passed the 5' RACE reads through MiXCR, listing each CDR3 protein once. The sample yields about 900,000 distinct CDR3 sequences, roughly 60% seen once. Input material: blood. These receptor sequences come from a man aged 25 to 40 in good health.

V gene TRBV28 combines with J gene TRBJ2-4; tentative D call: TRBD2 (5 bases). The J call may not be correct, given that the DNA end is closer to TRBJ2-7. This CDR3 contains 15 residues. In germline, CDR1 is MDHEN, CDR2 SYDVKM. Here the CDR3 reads CASNPSNDYTYEQYF. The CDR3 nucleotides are TGTGCCAGCAACCCCTCGAACGACTACACCTACGAGCAGTACTTC.

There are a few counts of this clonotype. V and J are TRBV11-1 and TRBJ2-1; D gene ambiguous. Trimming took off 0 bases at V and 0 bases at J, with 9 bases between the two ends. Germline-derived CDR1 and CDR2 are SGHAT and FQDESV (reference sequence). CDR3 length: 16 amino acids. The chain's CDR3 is CASSLAAIYSYNEQFF. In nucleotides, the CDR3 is TGTGCCAGCAGCTTAGCGGCTATTTACTCCTACAATGAGCAGTTCTTC.

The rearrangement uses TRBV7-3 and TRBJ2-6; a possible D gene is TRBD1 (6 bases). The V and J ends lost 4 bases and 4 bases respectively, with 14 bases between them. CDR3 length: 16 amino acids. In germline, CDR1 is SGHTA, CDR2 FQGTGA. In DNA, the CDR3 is TGTGCCAGCAGCTCCCCACAGGGCGGAGGGGCCAACGTCCTGACTTTC. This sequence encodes CASSSPQGGGANVLTF.

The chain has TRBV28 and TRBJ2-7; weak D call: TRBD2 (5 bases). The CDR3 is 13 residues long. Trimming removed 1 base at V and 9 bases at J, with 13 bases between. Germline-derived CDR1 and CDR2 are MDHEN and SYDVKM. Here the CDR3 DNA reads TGTGCCAGCAGTTTATCCACCATCGGAGGGCAGTACTTC. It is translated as CASSLSTIGGQYF. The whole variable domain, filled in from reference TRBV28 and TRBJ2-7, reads DVKVTQSSRYLVKRTGEKVFLECVQDMDHENMFWYRQDPGLGLRLIYFSYDVKMKEKGDIPEGYSVSREKKERFSLILESASTNQTSMYLCASSLSTIGGQYFGPGTRLTVT.

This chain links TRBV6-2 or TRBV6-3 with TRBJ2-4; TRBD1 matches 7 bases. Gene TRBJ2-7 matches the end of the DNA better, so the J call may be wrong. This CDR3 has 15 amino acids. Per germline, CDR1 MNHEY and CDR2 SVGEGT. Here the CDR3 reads CASSYPGQHGYEQYF. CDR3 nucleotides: TGTGCCAGCAGTTACCCGGGACAGCATGGCTACGAGCAGTACTTC.

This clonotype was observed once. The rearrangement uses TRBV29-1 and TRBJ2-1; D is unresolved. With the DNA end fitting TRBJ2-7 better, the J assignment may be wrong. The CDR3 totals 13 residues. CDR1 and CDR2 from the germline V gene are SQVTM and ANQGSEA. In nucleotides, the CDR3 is TGCAGCGTTTCGACATTCTCCTACAATGAGCAGTACTTC. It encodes CSVSTFSYNEQYF.

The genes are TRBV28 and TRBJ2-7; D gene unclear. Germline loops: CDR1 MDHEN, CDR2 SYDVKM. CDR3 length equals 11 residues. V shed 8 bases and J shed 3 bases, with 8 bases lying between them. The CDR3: CASRRSYEQYF. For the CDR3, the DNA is TGTGCCAGCCGACGGAGCTACGAGCAGTACTTC.

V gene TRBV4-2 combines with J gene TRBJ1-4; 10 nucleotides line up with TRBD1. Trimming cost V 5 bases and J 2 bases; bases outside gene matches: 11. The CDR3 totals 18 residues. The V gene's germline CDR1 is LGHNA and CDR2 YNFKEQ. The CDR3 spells CASSGSSGQGSTNEKLFF. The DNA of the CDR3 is TGTGCCAGCAGCGGCTCCTCGGGACAGGGGTCGACTAATGAAAAACTGTTTTTT.

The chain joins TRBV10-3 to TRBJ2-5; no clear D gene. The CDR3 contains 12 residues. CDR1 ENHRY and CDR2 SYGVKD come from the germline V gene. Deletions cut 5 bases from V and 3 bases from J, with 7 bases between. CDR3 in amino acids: CAISPNEETQYF. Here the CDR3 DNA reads TGTGCCATCAGTCCAAACGAAGAGACCCAGTACTTC.

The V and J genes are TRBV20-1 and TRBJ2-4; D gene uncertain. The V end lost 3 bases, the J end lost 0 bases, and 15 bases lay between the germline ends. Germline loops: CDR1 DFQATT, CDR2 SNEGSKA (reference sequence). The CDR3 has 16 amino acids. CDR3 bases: TGCAGTGCTAGTGATGATCCCTTCATAGCCAAAAACATTCAGTACTTC. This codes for CSASDDPFIAKNIQYF.

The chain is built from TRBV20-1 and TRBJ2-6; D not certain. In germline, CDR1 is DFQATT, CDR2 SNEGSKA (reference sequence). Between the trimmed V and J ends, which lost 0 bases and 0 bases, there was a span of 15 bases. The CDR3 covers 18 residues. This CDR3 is CSARDGTASYSGANVLTF. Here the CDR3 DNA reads TGCAGTGCTAGAGACGGTACAGCGAGCTACTCTGGGGCCAACGTCCTGACTTTC.

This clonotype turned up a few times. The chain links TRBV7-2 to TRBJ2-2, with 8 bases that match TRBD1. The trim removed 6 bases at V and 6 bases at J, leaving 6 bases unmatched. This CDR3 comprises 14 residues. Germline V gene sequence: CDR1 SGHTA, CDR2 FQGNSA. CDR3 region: CASSWDRRSGELFF. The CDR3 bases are TGTGCCAGCAGTTGGGACAGGAGATCCGGGGAGCTGTTTTTT.

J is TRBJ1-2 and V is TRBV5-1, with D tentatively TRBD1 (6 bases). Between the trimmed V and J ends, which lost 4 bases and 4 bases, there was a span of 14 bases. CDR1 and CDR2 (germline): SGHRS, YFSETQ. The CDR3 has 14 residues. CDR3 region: CASSHPQGSYGYTF. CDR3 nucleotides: TGCGCCAGCAGCCATCCACAGGGAAGCTATGGCTACACCTTC. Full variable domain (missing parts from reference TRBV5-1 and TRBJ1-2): KAGVTQTPRYLIKTRGQQVTLSCSPISGHRSVSWYQQTPGQGLQFLFEYFSETQRNKGNFPGRFSGRQFSNSRSEMNVSTLELGDSALYLCASSHPQGSYGYTFGSGTRLTVV.